Shown below are 24 T cell receptor beta chains from a single sample sequenced in a study of T cells in Graves' hyperthyroidism and ophthalmopathy. The TCR beta CDR3 regions underwent amplification using RNA transcripts as the source. In the first-round RT-PCR of the TCR CDR3, the HTBI primer set was used. TCRdb passed the multiplex PCR reads through MiXCR, listing each CDR3 protein once. The sample comprises hundreds of thousands of distinct CDR3 sequences, about 35% of which are singletons, and around 32% rests with the top ten. The sample was blood. These receptor sequences come from a woman between 40 and 55 years old with Graves' hyperthyroidism.

In its sample, this clonotype was seen once. V gene TRBV6-5 combines with J gene TRBJ1-2, with TRBD1 matching 9 bases. Germline V lookup: CDR1 MNHEY, CDR2 SVGAGI. The CDR3 sequence is 15 residues long. J was trimmed by 5 bases and V by 5 bases; bases with no gene match: 9. The CDR3 sequence is CASSATGGDGYGYTF. CDR3 sequence (DNA): TGTGCCAGCAGTGCTACAGGGGGCGACGGGTATGGCTACACCTTC.

This clonotype was observed at least ten times. The chain carries TRBV15 and TRBJ1-1; tentative D call: TRBD1 (5 bases). Trimming took 5 bases from V and 0 from J, leaving 7 bases between them. CDR1 and CDR2 (germline): LNHNV, YYDKDF (reference sequence). The CDR3 contains 13 residues. The CDR3, as DNA: TGTGCCACCAGCGGGACCGTGAACACTGAAGCTTTCTTT. Translated: CATSGTVNTEAFF.

This clonotype came up many times. This chain uses TRBV7-2 with TRBJ1-2; no clear D gene. Germline V gene sequence: CDR1 SGHTA, CDR2 FQGNSA. Trimming removed 1 base at V and 6 bases at J, with 9 bases between. The CDR3 contains 13 residues. The CDR3, as DNA: TGTGCCAGCAGCTTAGTGGCAGCTAATGGCTACACCTTC. Residues: CASSLVAANGYTF.

This clonotype was detected once. The chain combines TRBV20-1 with TRBJ1-1; 7 bases fit TRBD1. The CDR3 totals 16 residues. Germline V gene lookup returns CDR1 DFQATT and CDR2 SNEGSKA (reference sequence). V shed 6 bases and J 0 bases; nucleotides not matched to a gene: 13. The CDR3 DNA sequence: TGCAGTGCCATGTCGACAGGGTTCCAAATGAACACTGAAGCTTTCTTT. Translating gives CSAMSTGFQMNTEAFF.

This clonotype was seen a few times. V gene TRBV19 combines with J gene TRBJ1-1; D is ambiguous. This CDR3 comprises 11 residues. Germline V gene lookup returns CDR1 LNHDA and CDR2 SQIVND (reference sequence). V dropped 8 bases and J dropped 7 bases, with 11 bases sitting between them. CDR3 nucleotide sequence: TGTGCCAGTCTTAGCCAGATTGAAGCTTTCTTT. Protein sequence: CASLSQIEAFF.

This clonotype was seen repeatedly, ten times or more. The chain links TRBV5-1 to TRBJ2-5; TRBD1 is a possible D gene (6 bases). This CDR3 comprises 13 residues. V shed 4 bases and J shed 5 bases, with 12 bases lying between them. The V gene's germline CDR1 is SGHRS and CDR2 YFSETQ. The CDR3 loop reads CASSPDSRETQYF. CDR3 nucleotides: TGCGCCAGCAGCCCGGACAGTCGTGAGACCCAGTACTTC.

This clonotype has a handful of counts. The gene calls are TRBV10-3 and TRBJ2-3; D may be TRBD2 (5 bases). Per the germline V gene, CDR1 is ENHRY and CDR2 is SYGVKD. Trimming stripped 10 bases from V and 4 bases from J, with 21 bases between. The CDR3 is made up of 15 amino acids. CDR3 region: CATASVEVDPDTQYF. As DNA, the CDR3 is TGTGCCACAGCATCCGTGGAGGTAGACCCAGATACGCAGTATTTT.

This chain links TRBV5-6 with TRBJ1-2, with D hard to call. The germline CDR1 and CDR2 sequences are SGHDT and YYEEEE. V was cut by 2 bases and J by 3 bases, with 11 bases left in between. This CDR3 is built from 14 residues. CDR3 bases: TGTGCCAGCAGCTTCGAGCGGCACTACTATGGCTACACCTTC. Encoded protein: CASSFERHYYGYTF.

The V gene is TRBV20-1, the J gene TRBJ2-3, with 9 bases that match TRBD2. V trimming: 2 bases; J trimming: 5 bases; junction bases outside the gene matches: 5. CDR1 and CDR2 from the germline V gene are DFQATT and SNEGSKA (reference sequence). The CDR3 has 14 amino acids. CDR3 nucleotides: TGCAGTGCTAGAAAGGCGGGAGGGGGAGATACGCAGTATTTT. This encodes CSARKAGGGDTQYF.

This clonotype was seen ten or more times. V is TRBV2 and J is TRBJ1-3; D is undetermined. This CDR3 is built from 15 residues. Deletions cut 7 bases from V and 4 bases from J, with 17 bases between. CDR1 and CDR2 (germline): SNHLY, FYNNEI. The CDR3, as DNA: TGTGCCAGCATGGGAGACTCTGGCTCCGGAAACACCATATATTTT. Residues: CASMGDSGSGNTIYF.

The chain has TRBV6-1 and TRBJ1-1; 8 bases are a match to TRBD1. The CDR3 runs 17 residues. With V trimmed by 6 bases and J by 3 bases, 15 bases remained unmatched. The germline gives CDR1 MNHNS, CDR2 SASEGT. The CDR3 DNA reads TGTGCCAGCAGGGAAAAAGTCCCAGGGGGCTTGGACACTGAAGCTTTCTTT. Its protein is CASREKVPGGLDTEAFF.

This clonotype was detected only a few times. The chain couples TRBV7-3 to TRBJ1-2; TRBD1 matches 11 bases. Germline lookup yields CDR1 SGHTA and CDR2 FQGTGA. V dropped 4 bases and J dropped 6; count of bases not matched to a gene: 4. The CDR3 length is 14 residues. The CDR3 DNA follows: TGTGCCAGCAGCTCCCAGGGACAGGGGGATGGCTACACCTTC. Protein: CASSSQGQGDGYTF.

This clonotype has at least ten counts. The chain combines TRBV10-3 with TRBJ2-2; no clear D gene. The CDR3 covers 15 residues. The ends were cut back, 5 bases at V and 0 bases at J, with 10 bases in the middle. Germline values: CDR1 ENHRY, CDR2 SYGVKD. CDR3 sequence (DNA): TGTGCCATCAGTCCGATGAGCGCGAACACCGGGGAGCTGTTTTTT. Translated: CAISPMSANTGELFF.

This clonotype has at least ten counts. The rearrangement links TRBV12-3 or TRBV12-4 to TRBJ2-6; 7 nucleotides match TRBD1. The CDR3 length is 16 residues. J lost 0 bases, V lost 10 bases, and 9 bases had no gene match. Here the CDR3 reads CATSGTANSGANVLTF. The CDR3, as DNA: TGTGCCACCTCCGGGACAGCTAACTCTGGGGCCAACGTCCTGACTTTC.

The V and J genes are TRBV10-1 and TRBJ2-2; 9 bases agree with TRBD1. The CDR3 has 16 amino acids. CDR1 is WNHNN and CDR2 is SYGVQD in the germline V gene (reference sequence). With V trimmed by 5 bases and J by 1 base, 5 bases remained unmatched. The CDR3 reads CASSRDRVRNTGELFF. CDR3 nucleotides: TGCGCCAGCAGTCGGGACAGGGTTCGGAACACCGGGGAGCTGTTTTTT.

In this sample, this clonotype turned up a few times. V is TRBV6-5 and J is TRBJ1-6; 8 bases line up with TRBD1. V was pared by 0 bases and J by 5 bases, with 9 bases of the junction left unmatched. CDR1 and CDR2 (germline): MNHEY, SVGAGI. CDR3 size: 18 residues. The chain's CDR3 is CASSYSYLETGDNSPLHF. In nucleotides, the CDR3 is TGTGCCAGCAGTTACTCATATCTTGAGACAGGGGATAATTCACCCCTCCACTTT.

Remarks on this clonotype: Sequence at one end of the junction differs from germline and may be a read error. This rearrangement joins TRBV7-6 to TRBJ1-2; D possibly corresponds to TRBD1 (5 bases). This CDR3 comprises 15 residues. The V gene's germline CDR1 is SGHVS and CDR2 FNYEAQ. The CDR3 DNA reads TGTGCCAGCAGCTTAGCGGCCGGGCAGGGAAACGGCTGCACCTTC. Protein product: CASSLAAGQGNGCTF.

The chain links TRBV6-1 to TRBJ2-1, with no clear D. Germline V gene sequence: CDR1 MNHNS, CDR2 SASEGT. The CDR3 sequence is 13 residues long. V shed 6 bases and J shed 10 bases, with 16 bases lying between them. CDR3 in DNA: TGTGCCAGCAGCTCCCACCAGTCCGGGGAGCAGTTCTTC. This encodes CASSSHQSGEQFF.

Ten or more counts support this clonotype. The J gene is TRBJ2-7, the V gene TRBV29-1; 9 nucleotides agree with TRBD1. The germline gives CDR1 SQVTM, CDR2 ANQGSEA. Losses at the gene ends were 8 bases for V and 3 bases for J; bases not matched to a gene: 5. The CDR3 spans 12 residues. Here the CDR3 DNA reads TGCAGCACGAGACAGGGGGACTACGAGCAGTACTTC. Protein product: CSTRQGDYEQYF.

V is TRBV7-6 and J is TRBJ1-6; the D is unclear. CDR1 and CDR2 (germline): SGHVS, FNYEAQ. The ends were cut back, 5 bases at V and 9 bases at J, with 20 bases in the middle. This CDR3 spans 16 amino acids. The CDR3 here is CASSDYQGNRGSPLHF. CDR3 nucleotides: TGTGCCAGCAGCGACTACCAAGGGAATCGGGGTTCACCCCTCCACTTT.

A few counts support this clonotype. V and J are TRBV29-1 and TRBJ2-3; D ambiguous. Germline CDR1 is SQVTM and CDR2 is ANQGSEA. V was pared by 6 bases and J by 0 bases, with 4 bases between. CDR3 length: 11 amino acids. This chain's CDR3 is CSVRSTDTQYF. The CDR3 bases are TGCAGCGTCCGAAGCACAGATACGCAGTATTTT.

V and J are TRBV14 and TRBJ2-7; tentatively, D is TRBD1 or TRBD2 (5 bases each). V lost 6 bases and J 2 bases, leaving 17 bases between the germline ends. Germline lookup yields CDR1 SGHDN and CDR2 FVKESK. CDR3 length: 15 amino acids. CDR3 sequence reads: CASSHRDGGPYEQYF. In DNA form, the CDR3 reads TGTGCCAGCAGTCACCGGGACGGAGGACCCTACGAGCAGTACTTC.

The chain employs TRBV10-3 and TRBJ2-6; tentative D call: TRBD2 (5 bases). This CDR3 spans 14 amino acids. Trimming took 7 bases from V and 2 from J, leaving 9 bases between them. The germline V gene encodes CDR1 ENHRY and CDR2 SYGVKD. The CDR3 sequence: CAIMDSAGANVLTF. The CDR3 DNA is TGTGCCATCATGGACTCCGCTGGGGCCAACGTCCTGACTTTC.

This clonotype has only a few counts. At one end, the junction sequence differs from germline, possibly due to a read error. V gene TRBV10-2 combines with J gene TRBJ1-5; TRBD1 agrees at 10 bases. Germline V gives CDR1 WSHSY, CDR2 SAAADI. This CDR3 contains 14 residues. This CDR3 reads CASSRDRGFQPQHF. Written as DNA, the CDR3 is TGTGCCAGCAGTCGGGACAGGGGATTCCAGCCCCAGCATTTT.